This TCR beta chain was retrieved from a study of cytomegalovirus exposure and HLA in healthy donors. The germline CDR1 and CDR2 sequences are SGHDT and YYEEEE. V gave up 4 bases and J gave up 6 bases, with 20 bases separating them. This CDR3 is 15 amino acids long. The primer mix had 60 Vbeta and 13 Jbeta primers. The method was immunoSEQ multiplex PCR; TCRdb's version includes in-frame clones alone and lacks a portion of them. The sample holds about 130,000 clones, less than 85% seen once. This chain connects TRBV5-6 to TRBJ2-7; maybe TRBD1 (6 bases). Sample: PBMCs. This sequence was found in a man between 35 and 55 years old in good health and CMV-seronegative. The CDR3 DNA reads TGTGCCAGCAGCAGACCGGACAGACACCTACGCGAGCAGTACTTC. This codes for CASSRPDRHLREQYF.